The 15 T cell receptor beta chains reported below all come from one sample, sequenced in a study of T cell responses to AZD1222 COVID-19 vaccine. Sequencing used immunoSEQ multiplex PCR; TCRdb keeps in-frame clones, though not all of them. The table lists more than 70,000 clones, about 85% of them singletons. This sample comprised peripheral blood, obtained on day 0 of AZD1222 vaccination. These receptors all stem from an adult in good health.

The chain carries TRBV14 and TRBJ1-2; 9 bases map to TRBD1. In germline, CDR1 is SGHDN, CDR2 FVKESK. The CDR3 has 15 residues. V shed 4 bases, J shed 3 bases, and the junction held 6 bases outside the gene matches. CDR3 residues: CASSPRTGADYGYTF. The CDR3 region has the DNA TGTGCCAGCAGCCCCCGGACAGGGGCGGACTATGGCTACACCTTC.

This chain uses TRBV21-1 with TRBJ1-5. TRBV21-1 is deemed a pseudogene. This CDR3 region has 16 residues. This CDR3 reads CASSKGGSQLDQPQHF. The CDR3 DNA reads as TGTGCCAGCAGCAAAGGGGGGAGCCAGTTGGATCAGCCCCAGCATTTT.

The chain recombines TRBV5-1 with TRBJ2-2; 8 nucleotides match TRBD1. This CDR3 is 16 amino acids long. The germline gives CDR1 SGHRS, CDR2 YFSETQ. V shed 0 bases and J 5 bases; nucleotides not matched to a gene: 6. This CDR3 reads CASSLAGGDFTGELFF. In nucleotides, the CDR3 is TGCGCCAGCAGCTTGGCAGGGGGCGATTTTACCGGGGAGCTGTTTTTT.

The chain links TRBV7-9 to TRBJ2-3; perhaps TRBD1 as D (6 bases). Trimming took off 5 bases at V and 4 bases at J, with 28 bases between the two ends. CDR3 length: 19 residues. Germline V gives CDR1 SEHNR, CDR2 FQNEAQ (reference sequence). Here the CDR3 DNA reads TGTGCCAGCAGCCCATCCATTAAACAGGGAACTAAAACCCCAGATACGCAGTATTTT. Its translation is CASSPSIKQGTKTPDTQYF.

This clone turned up a few times. The chain couples TRBV6-4 to TRBJ2-1; D unresolved. Germline CDR1 reads MRHNA; CDR2 reads SNTAGT. CDR3 length equals 16 residues. Trimming removed 4 bases at V and 0 bases at J, with 13 bases between. In nucleotides, the CDR3 is TGTGCCAGCAGTGCAGCGACCGCAAGCTCCTACAATGAGCAGTTCTTC. Its protein is CASSAATASSYNEQFF.

The V call is TRBV6-5, the J call TRBJ2-7; no firm D call. CDR1 is MNHEY and CDR2 is SVGAGI in the germline V gene. The CDR3 is 16 residues long. Trimming stripped 0 bases from V and 0 bases from J, with 12 bases between. The CDR3 protein is CASSYSRSGSSYEQYF. The CDR3 coding sequence is TGTGCCAGCAGTTACTCGAGATCGGGCAGCTCCTACGAGCAGTACTTC.

The chain carries TRBV5-4 and TRBJ2-1, with unresolved D. V gave up 0 bases and J gave up 3 bases, with 10 bases separating them. This CDR3 contains 15 residues. The germline V gene has CDR1 SGHNT and CDR2 YYREEE (reference sequence). This chain's CDR3 is CASSLGREFYNEQFF. In DNA, the CDR3 is TGTGCCAGCAGCTTGGGCAGAGAGTTCTACAATGAGCAGTTCTTC.

J is TRBJ2-1 and V is TRBV5-1; D is possibly TRBD2 (5 bases). Germline V gives CDR1 SGHRS, CDR2 YFSETQ. Deletions cut 3 bases from V and 10 bases from J, with 14 bases between. The CDR3 contains 13 residues. The CDR3 nucleotides read TGCGCCAGCAGCTCCGTATTCACGGGAGAGCAGTTCTTC. Translation gives CASSSVFTGEQFF. Full variable domain (remainder filled in from reference TRBV5-1 and TRBJ2-1): KAGVTQTPRYLIKTRGQQVTLSCSPISGHRSVSWYQQTPGQGLQFLFEYFSETQRNKGNFPGRFSGRQFSNSRSEMNVSTLELGDSALYLCASSSVFTGEQFFGPGTRLTVL.

This clone has just one count. The V and J genes are TRBV10-3 and TRBJ2-3, with 12 bases lining up with TRBD1. CDR3 length equals 16 residues. CDR1 ENHRY and CDR2 SYGVKD come from the germline V gene. After removal of 6 bases from V and 5 bases from J, the junction contained 9 bases not matched to a gene. Here the CDR3 reads CAISAGTGGWGDTQYF. CDR3 nucleotide sequence: TGTGCCATCAGCGCCGGGACAGGGGGCTGGGGAGATACGCAGTATTTT.

With respect to this clone: One end of the junction fails to match germline, which may point to a read error. The rearrangement joins TRBV9 to TRBJ2-3; D is perhaps TRBD1 or TRBD2 (5 bases each). The CDR3 sequence is 13 residues long. The germline V gene encodes CDR1 SGDLS and CDR2 YYNGEE. CDR3 residues: CASRGDGTYTQYF. CDR3 bases: TGTGCCAGCAGAGGGGACGGCACATATACGCAGTATTTT.

The chain combines TRBV7-2 with TRBJ1-5; 9 bases align to TRBD1. Germline assignment: CDR1 SGHTA and CDR2 FQGNSA. This CDR3 has 14 residues. Germline trimming cut 5 bases from V and 4 bases from J; bases unmatched to any gene: 3. The CDR3 DNA follows: TGTGCCAGCAGCATGACAGGGGGAAATCAGCCCCAGCATTTT. Its translation: CASSMTGGNQPQHF.

This sequence joins TRBV27 and TRBJ1-6, with 8 bases lining up with TRBD1. The V segment lost 5 bases and the J segment 9 bases; nucleotides outside the gene matches: 9. Germline V lookup: CDR1 MNHEY, CDR2 SMNVEV (reference sequence). This CDR3 comprises 15 residues. The CDR3 DNA is TGTGCCAGCAGTGCTGGGGGGCAGGGGGCTTCACCCCTCCACTTT. It codes for CASSAGGQGASPLHF.

This clone showed up just once. This chain joins TRBV4-3 and TRBJ2-1; the match to TRBD2 covers 9 bases. Germline CDR1 reads LGHNA; CDR2 reads YSLEER. The CDR3 contains 16 residues. The ends lost 2 bases at V and 6 bases at J; junction bases unmatched: 8. The CDR3 coding sequence is TGCGCCAGCAGCCAACATCTAGCGGGGTGGGGCAATGAGCAGTTCTTC. Translation: CASSQHLAGWGNEQFF.

The chain couples TRBV15 to TRBJ1-2, with D possibly being TRBD1 (6 bases). Germline V gene sequence: CDR1 LNHNV, CDR2 YYDKDF (reference sequence). Trimming removed 3 bases from V and 4 bases from J, with 18 bases in between. The CDR3 contains 16 residues. CDR3 loop: CATSSPWGAGIYGYTF. The CDR3 DNA follows: TGTGCCACCAGCAGCCCTTGGGGGGCCGGCATCTATGGCTACACCTTC.

The chain employs TRBV5-1 and TRBJ1-1; D gene ambiguous. The CDR3 has 13 residues. The V gene lost 0 bases and the J gene lost 4 bases, with 7 bases spanning the gap. CDR1 is SGHRS and CDR2 is YFSETQ in the germline V gene. CDR3 sequence (DNA): TGCGCCAGCAGCTTGGAACGGGCCACTGAAGCTTTCTTT. It encodes CASSLERATEAFF.